This TCR beta chain stems from a study of human T cells and chemical hapten exposure. In the study overall: The sensitizing agent was 2% DPC, placed on approximately 2 cm by approximately 2 cm of upper inner arm skin.

The CDR3 totals 13 residues. From germline, CDR1 is SNHLY and CDR2 FYNNEI. The V end was cut by 3 bases, the J end by 4 bases, with 9 bases between. In the original analysis: There were a median of around 96,000 TCRs per sample, with a range from 23,224 to 690,600. In TCRdb, the RACE reads were re-called with MiXCR into one record per CDR3 protein. Here the V and J calls rest on TCRdb's processing, not on the authors' analysis. The sample lists roughly 100,000 distinct CDR3 sequences, more than 10% occurring once. Time point here: pre-sensitization, week 0. The treatment was: therapeutic diphenylcyclopropenone sensitization with weekly scalp DPC. Ahead of applying each patch test, blood was sampled. This clonotype has a handful of counts.

This TCR was recovered from a woman aged 45 to 65 with alopecia areata. Some clones in this sample may be carry-over from other donors' samples. Here the sequenced sample was whole blood, taken in connection with sensitization to the hapten diphenylcyclopropenone (DPC). The chain couples TRBV2 to TRBJ1-1; D gene unclear. The CDR3 sequence: CASSDSRRTEAFF. In DNA, the CDR3 is TGTGCCAGCAGTGACAGTAGGCGCACTGAAGCTTTCTTT. The full variable domain, with the rest looked up from reference TRBV2 and TRBJ1-1, is EPEVTQTPSHQVTQMGQEVILRCVPISNHLYFYWYRQILGQKVEFLVSFYNNEISEKSEIFDDQFSVERPDGSNFTLKIRSTKLEDSAMYFCASSDSRRTEAFFGQGTRLTVV.